This T cell receptor beta chain derives from a study of blood T cell repertoires in COVID-19. With regard to this clone: The junction differs from germline at one of its ends, possibly a read error.

CDR3 length: 13 residues. Germline-derived CDR1 and CDR2 are SGHDT and YYEEEE. Clones were sequenced by immunoSEQ multiplex PCR, and TCRdb holds only the in-frame ones, with some missing. The sample holds about 260,000 clones, roughly 88% seen once. The TCR comes from a woman between 35 and 50 years old with acute COVID-19. The gene calls are TRBV5-6 and TRBJ1-1; D not resolved. Sequenced: PBMCs or T cells enriched from blood (not recorded which). The CDR3 DNA is TGTGCCAGCAGCTTTTTAGAGAACCCTGAAGCTTTCTTT. Its protein is CASSFLENPEAFF.